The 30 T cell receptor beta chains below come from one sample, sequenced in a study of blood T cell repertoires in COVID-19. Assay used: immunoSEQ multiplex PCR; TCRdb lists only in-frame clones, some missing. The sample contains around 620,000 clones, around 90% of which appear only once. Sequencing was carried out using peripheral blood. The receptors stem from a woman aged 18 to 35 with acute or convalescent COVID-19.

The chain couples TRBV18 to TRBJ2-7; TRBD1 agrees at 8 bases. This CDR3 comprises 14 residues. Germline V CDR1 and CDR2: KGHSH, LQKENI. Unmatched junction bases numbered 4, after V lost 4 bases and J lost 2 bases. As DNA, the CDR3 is TGTGCCAGCTCACTACAACAGGGGGCCTACGAGCAGTACTTC. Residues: CASSLQQGAYEQYF.

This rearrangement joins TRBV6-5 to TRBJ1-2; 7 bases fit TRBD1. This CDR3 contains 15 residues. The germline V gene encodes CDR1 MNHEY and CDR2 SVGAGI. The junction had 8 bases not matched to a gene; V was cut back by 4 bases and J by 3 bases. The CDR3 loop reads CASSLSTGRYYGYTF. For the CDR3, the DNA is TGTGCCAGCAGTTTGTCGACAGGGAGGTACTATGGCTACACCTTC.

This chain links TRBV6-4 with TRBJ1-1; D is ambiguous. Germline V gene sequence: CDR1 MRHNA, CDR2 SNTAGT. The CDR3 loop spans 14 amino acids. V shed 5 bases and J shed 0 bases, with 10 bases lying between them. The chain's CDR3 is CASSPGSMNTEAFF. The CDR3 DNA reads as TGTGCCAGCAGTCCCGGGAGCATGAACACTGAAGCTTTCTTT.

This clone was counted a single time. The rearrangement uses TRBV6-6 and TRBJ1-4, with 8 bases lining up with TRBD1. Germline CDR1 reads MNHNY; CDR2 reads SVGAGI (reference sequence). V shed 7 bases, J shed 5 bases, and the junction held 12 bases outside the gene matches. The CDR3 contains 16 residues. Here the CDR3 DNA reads TGTGCCAGCATTGGGAACCGACAGGGGTTAAATGAAAAACTGTTTTTT. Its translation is CASIGNRQGLNEKLFF.

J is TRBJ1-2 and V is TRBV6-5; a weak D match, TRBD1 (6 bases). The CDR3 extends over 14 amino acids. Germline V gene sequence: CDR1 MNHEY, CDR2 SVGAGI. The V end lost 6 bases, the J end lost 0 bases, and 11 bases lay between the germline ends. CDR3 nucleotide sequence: TGTGCCAGCAGGTGGACAGAGGCTAACTATGGCTACACCTTC. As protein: CASRWTEANYGYTF.

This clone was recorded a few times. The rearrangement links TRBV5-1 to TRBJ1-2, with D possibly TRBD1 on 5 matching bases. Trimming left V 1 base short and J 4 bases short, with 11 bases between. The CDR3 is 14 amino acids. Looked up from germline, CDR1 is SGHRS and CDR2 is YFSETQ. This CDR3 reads CASSLRDSSYGYTF. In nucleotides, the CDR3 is TGCGCCAGCAGCTTGCGGGACTCCTCCTATGGCTACACCTTC.

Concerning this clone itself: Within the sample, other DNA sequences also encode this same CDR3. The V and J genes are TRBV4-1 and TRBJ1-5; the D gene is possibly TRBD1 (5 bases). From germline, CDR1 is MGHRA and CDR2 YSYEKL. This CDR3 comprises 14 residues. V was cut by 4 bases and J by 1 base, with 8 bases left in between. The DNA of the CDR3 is TGCGCCAGCAGCCCCGGGGGAAGCAATCAGCCCCAGCATTTT. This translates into CASSPGGSNQPQHF.

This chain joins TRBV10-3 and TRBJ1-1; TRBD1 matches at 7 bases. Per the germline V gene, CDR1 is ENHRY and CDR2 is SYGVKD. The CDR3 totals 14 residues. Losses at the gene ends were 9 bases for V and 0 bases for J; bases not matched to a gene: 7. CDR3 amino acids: CAIRDSNVNTEAFF. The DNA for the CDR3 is TGTGCCATAAGGGACAGTAACGTGAACACTGAAGCTTTCTTT.

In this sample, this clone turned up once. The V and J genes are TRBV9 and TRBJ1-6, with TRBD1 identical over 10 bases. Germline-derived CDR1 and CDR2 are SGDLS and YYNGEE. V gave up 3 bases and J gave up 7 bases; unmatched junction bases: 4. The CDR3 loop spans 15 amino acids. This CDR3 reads CASSAWGQGNSPLHF. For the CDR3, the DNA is TGTGCCAGCAGCGCCTGGGGACAGGGGAATTCACCCCTCCACTTT.

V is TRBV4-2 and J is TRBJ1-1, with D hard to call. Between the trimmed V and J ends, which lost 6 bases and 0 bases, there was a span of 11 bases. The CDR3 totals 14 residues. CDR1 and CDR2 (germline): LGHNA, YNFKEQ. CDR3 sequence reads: CASRLKYMNTEAFF. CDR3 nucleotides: TGTGCCAGCAGGTTAAAATATATGAACACTGAAGCTTTCTTT.

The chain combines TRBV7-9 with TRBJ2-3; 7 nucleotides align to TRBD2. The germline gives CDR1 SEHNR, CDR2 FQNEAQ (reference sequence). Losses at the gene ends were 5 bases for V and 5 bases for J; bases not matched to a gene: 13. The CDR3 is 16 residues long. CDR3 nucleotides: TGTGCCAGCAGCCCCACTCACGGACTAGTGGGAGATACGCAGTATTTT. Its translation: CASSPTHGLVGDTQYF.

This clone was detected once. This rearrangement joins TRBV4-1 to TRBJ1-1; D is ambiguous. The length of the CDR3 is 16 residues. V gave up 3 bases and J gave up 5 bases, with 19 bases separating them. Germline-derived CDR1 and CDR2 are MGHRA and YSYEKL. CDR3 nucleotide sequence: TGCGCCAGCAGCCATGATGGTGCAGTGTCCAAAACTGAAGCTTTCTTT. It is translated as CASSHDGAVSKTEAFF.

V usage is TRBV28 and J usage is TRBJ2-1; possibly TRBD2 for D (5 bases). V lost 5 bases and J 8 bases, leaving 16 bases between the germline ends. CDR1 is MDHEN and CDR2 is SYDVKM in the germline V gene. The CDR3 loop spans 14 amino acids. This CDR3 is CASSLTLKDYEQFF. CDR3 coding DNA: TGTGCCAGCAGTCTCACCCTCAAGGACTATGAGCAGTTCTTC.

The CDR3 loop reads CASSLVQPGGYTF. The CDR3 nucleotides read TGTGCCAGCAGCTTGGTCCAGCCGGGAGGCTACACCTTC. The chain couples TRBV5-6 to TRBJ1-2; D not certain. V lost 0 bases to trimming and J lost 8 bases, with 11 bases between them. The V gene's germline CDR1 is SGHDT and CDR2 YYEEEE. This CDR3 is 13 amino acids long.

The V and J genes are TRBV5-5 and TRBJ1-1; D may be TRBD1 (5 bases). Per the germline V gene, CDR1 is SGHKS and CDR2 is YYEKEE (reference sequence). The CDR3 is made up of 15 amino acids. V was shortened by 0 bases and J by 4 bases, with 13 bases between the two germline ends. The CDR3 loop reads CASSLAAGGFTEAFF. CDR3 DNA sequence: TGTGCCAGCAGCTTGGCGGCGGGGGGGTTCACTGAAGCTTTCTTT.

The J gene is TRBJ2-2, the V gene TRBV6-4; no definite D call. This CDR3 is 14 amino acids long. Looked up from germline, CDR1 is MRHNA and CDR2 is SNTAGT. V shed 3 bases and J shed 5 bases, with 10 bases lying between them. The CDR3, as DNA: TGTGCCAGCAGTGATCAAGACACAACCGGGGAGCTGTTTTTT. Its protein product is CASSDQDTTGELFF.

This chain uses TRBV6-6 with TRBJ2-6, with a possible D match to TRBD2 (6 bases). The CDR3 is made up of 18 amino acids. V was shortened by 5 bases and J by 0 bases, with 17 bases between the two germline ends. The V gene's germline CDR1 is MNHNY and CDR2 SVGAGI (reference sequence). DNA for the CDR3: TGTGCCAGCAGTCCATTCTGGACTACCTTCTCTGGGGCCAACGTCCTGACTTTC. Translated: CASSPFWTTFSGANVLTF.

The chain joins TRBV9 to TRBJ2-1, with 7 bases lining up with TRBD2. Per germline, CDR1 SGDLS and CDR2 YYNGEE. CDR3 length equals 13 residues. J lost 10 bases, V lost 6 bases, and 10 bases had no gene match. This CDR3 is CASKGGPGGEQFF. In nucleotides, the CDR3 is TGTGCCAGCAAAGGCGGTCCCGGGGGGGAGCAGTTCTTC.

The CDR3 DNA reads TGTGCCAGCAGCCAAGTAACCGGGGAGCTGTTTTTT. It encodes CASSQVTGELFF. This sequence joins TRBV4-2 and TRBJ2-2; D is ambiguous. V lost 1 base and J 5 bases, leaving 2 bases between the germline ends. The CDR3 totals 12 residues. CDR1 is LGHNA and CDR2 is YNFKEQ in the germline V gene.

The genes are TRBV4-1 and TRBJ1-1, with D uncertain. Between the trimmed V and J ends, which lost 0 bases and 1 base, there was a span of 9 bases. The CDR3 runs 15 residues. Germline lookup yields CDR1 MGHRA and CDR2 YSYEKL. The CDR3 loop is CASSQDRGENTEAFF. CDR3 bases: TGCGCCAGCAGCCAAGATCGCGGGGAGAACACTGAAGCTTTCTTT.

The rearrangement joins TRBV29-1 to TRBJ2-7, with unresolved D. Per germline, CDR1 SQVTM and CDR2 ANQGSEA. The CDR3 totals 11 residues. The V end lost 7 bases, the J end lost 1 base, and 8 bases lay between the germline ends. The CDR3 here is CSAGSSYEQYF. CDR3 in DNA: TGCAGCGCCGGGTCTTCCTACGAGCAGTACTTC.

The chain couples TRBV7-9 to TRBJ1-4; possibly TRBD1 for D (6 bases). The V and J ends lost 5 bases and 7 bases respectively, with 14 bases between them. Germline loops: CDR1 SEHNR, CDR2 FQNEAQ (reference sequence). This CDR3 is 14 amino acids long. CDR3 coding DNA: TGTGCCAGCAGCCCTCCGACAGGAATTGAAAAACTGTTTTTT. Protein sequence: CASSPPTGIEKLFF. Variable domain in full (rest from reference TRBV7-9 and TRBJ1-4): DTGVSQNPRHKITKRGQNVTFRCDPISEHNRLYWYRQTLGQGPEFLTYFQNEAQLEKSRLLSDRFSAERPKGSFSTLEIQRTEQGDSAMYLCASSPPTGIEKLFFGSGTQLSVL.

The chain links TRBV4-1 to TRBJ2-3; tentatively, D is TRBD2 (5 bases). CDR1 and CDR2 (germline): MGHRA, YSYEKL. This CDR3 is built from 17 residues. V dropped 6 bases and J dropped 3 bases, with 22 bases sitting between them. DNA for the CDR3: TGCGCCAGCAGTTACGGACTCCCCTTATTTAGGACAGATACGCAGTATTTT. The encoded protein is CASSYGLPLFRTDTQYF.

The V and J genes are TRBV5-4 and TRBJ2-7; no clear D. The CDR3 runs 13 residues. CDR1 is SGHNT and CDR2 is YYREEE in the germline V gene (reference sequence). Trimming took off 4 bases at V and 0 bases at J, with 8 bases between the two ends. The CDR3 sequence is CASSPPSSYEQYF. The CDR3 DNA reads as TGTGCCAGCAGCCCCCCCAGCTCCTACGAGCAGTACTTC.

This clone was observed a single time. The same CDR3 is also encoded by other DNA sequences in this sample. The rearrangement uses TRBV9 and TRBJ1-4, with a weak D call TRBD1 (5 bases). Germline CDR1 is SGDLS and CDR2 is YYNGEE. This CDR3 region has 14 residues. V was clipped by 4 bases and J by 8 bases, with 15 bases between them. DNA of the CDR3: TGTGCCAGCAGCCCCGGCACAGGTACCGAAAAACTGTTTTTT. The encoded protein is CASSPGTGTEKLFF.

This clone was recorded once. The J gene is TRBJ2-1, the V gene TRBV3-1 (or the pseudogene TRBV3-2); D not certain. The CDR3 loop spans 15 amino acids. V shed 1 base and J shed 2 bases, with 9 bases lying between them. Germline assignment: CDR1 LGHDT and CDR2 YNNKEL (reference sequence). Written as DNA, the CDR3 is TGTGCCAGCAGCCAAGCCAGTGAGGCCTACAATGAGCAGTTCTTC. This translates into CASSQASEAYNEQFF.

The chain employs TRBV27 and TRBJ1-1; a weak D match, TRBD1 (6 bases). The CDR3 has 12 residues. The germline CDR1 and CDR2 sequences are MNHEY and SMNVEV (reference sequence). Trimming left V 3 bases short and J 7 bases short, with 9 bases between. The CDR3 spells CASSFPTGEAFF. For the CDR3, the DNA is TGTGCCAGCAGTTTCCCGACAGGTGAAGCTTTCTTT.

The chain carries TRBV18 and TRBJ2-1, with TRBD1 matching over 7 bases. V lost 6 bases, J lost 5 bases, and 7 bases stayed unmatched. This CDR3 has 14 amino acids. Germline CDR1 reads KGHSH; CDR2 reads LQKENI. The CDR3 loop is CASSPTGWDNEQFF. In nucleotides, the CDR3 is TGTGCCAGCTCCCCGACAGGGTGGGACAATGAGCAGTTCTTC.

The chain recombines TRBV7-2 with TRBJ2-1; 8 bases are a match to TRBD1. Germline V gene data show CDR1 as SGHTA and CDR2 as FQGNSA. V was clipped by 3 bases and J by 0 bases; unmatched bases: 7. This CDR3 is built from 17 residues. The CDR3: CASSFGQGFSSYNEQFF. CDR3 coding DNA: TGTGCCAGCAGCTTCGGACAGGGTTTCAGCTCCTACAATGAGCAGTTCTTC.

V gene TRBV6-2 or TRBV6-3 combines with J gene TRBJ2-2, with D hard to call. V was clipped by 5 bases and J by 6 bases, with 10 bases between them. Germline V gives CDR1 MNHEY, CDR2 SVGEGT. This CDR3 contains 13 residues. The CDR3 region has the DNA TGTGCCAGCAGTCTCCAGTTTGCCGGGGAGCTGTTTTTT. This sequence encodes CASSLQFAGELFF.